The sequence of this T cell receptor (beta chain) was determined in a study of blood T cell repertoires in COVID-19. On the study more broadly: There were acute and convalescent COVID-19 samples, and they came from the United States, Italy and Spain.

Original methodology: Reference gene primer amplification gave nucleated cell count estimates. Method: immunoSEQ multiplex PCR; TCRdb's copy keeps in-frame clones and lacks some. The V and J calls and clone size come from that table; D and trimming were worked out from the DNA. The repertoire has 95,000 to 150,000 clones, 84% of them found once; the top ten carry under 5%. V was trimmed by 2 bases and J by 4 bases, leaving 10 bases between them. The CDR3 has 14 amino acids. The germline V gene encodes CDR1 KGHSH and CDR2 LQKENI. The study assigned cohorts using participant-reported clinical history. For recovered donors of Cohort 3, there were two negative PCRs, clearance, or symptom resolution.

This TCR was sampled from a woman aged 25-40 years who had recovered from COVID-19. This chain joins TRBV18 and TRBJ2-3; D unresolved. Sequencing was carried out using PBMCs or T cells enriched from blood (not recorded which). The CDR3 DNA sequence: TGTGCCAGCTCACCATCCAGTCCCCCAGATACGCAGTATTTT. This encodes CASSPSSPPDTQYF.